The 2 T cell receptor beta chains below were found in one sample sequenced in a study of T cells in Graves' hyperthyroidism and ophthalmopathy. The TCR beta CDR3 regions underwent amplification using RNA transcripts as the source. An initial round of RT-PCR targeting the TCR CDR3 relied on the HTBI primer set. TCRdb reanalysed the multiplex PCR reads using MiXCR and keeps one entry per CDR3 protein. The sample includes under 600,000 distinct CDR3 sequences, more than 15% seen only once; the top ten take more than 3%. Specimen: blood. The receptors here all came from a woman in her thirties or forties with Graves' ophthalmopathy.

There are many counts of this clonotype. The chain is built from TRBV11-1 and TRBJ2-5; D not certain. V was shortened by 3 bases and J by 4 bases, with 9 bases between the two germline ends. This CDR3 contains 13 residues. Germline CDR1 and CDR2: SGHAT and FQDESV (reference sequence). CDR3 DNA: TGTGCCAGCAGCTTTGGGGTTGGAGAGACCCAGTACTTC. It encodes CASSFGVGETQYF.

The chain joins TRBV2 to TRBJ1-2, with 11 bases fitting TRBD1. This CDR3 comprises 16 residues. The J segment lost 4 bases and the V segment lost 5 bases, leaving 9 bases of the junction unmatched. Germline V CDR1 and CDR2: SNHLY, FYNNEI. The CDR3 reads CASSPMGQGDLYGYTF. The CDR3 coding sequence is TGTGCCAGCAGTCCAATGGGACAGGGGGATCTCTATGGCTACACCTTC.